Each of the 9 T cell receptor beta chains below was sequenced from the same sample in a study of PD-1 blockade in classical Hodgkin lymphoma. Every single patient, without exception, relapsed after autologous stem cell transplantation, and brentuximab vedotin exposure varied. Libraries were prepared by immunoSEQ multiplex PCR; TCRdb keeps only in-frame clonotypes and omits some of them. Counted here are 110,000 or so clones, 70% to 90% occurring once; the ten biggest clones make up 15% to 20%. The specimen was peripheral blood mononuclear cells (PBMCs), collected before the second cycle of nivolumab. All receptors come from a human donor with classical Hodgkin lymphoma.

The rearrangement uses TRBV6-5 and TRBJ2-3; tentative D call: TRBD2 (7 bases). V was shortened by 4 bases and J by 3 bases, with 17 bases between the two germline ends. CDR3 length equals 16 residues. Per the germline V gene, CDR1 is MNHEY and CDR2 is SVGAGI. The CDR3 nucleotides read TGTGCCAGCAGTTTCGGGGGGCTCTTAGGAACAGATACGCAGTATTTT. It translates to CASSFGGLLGTDTQYF.

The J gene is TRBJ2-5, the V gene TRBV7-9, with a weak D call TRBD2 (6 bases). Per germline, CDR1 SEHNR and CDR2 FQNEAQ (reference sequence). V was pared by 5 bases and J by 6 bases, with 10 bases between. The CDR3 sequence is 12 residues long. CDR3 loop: CASSGGGKTQYF. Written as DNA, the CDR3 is TGTGCCAGCAGCGGTGGGGGGAAGACCCAGTACTTC.

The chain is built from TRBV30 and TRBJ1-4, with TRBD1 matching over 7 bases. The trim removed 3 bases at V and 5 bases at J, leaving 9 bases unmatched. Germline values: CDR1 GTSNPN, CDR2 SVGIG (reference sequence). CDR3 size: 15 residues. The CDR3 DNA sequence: TGTGCCTGGAGCACCACAGGGGTTCGGAATGAAAAACTGTTTTTT. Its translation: CAWSTTGVRNEKLFF.

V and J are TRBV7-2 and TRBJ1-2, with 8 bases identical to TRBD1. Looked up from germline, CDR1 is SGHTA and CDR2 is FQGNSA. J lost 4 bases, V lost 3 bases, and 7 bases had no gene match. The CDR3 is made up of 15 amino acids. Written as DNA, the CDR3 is TGTGCCAGCAGCTTCGGACAGGGCCTACCCTATGGCTACACCTTC. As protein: CASSFGQGLPYGYTF.

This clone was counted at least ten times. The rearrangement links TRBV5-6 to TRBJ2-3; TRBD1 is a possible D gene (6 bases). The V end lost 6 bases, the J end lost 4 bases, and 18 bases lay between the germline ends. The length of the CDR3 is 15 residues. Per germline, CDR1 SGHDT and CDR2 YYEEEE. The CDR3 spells CASIKRGWAADTQYF. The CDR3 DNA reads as TGTGCCAGCATCAAGAGGGGGTGGGCAGCAGATACGCAGTATTTT.

This chain's CDR3 is CASSSGQGQETQYF. The CDR3 region has the DNA TGTGCCAGCAGCTCGGGACAGGGCCAAGAGACCCAGTACTTC. The chain couples TRBV5-6 to TRBJ2-5; 9 nucleotides match TRBD1. With 3 bases clipped from V and 1 base from J, the junction kept 1 base outside the gene matches. The CDR3 spans 14 residues. Germline-derived CDR1 and CDR2 are SGHDT and YYEEEE.

The CDR3 nucleotides are TGTGCCAGCAGCTTAGGCGGACAGGTTGAAGCTTTCTTT. Encoded protein: CASSLGGQVEAFF. The chain joins TRBV13 to TRBJ1-1, with TRBD1 identical over 7 bases. The germline V gene encodes CDR1 PRHDT and CDR2 FYEKMQ (reference sequence). The junction had 2 bases not matched to a gene; V was cut back by 0 bases and J by 7 bases. The CDR3 covers 13 residues.

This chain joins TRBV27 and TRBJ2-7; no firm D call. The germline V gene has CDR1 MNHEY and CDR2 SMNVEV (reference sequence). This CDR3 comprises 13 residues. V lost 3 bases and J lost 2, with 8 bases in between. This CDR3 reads CASSFGLTYEQYF. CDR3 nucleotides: TGTGCCAGCAGTTTTGGGCTCACCTACGAGCAGTACTTC.

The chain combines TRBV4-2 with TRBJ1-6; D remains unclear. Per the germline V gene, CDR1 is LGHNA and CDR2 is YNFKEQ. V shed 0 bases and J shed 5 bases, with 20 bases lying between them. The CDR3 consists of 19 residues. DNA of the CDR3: TGTGCCAGCAGCCAAGATTGGCCAGGCAAACGATACCATAATTCACCCCTCCACTTT. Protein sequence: CASSQDWPGKRYHNSPLHF.